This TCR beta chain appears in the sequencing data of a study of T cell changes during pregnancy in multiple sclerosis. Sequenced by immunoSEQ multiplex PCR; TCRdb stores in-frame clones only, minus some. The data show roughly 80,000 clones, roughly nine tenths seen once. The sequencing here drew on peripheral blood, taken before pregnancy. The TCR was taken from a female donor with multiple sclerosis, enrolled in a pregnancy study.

The CDR3 spells CASSEGGVKYEQYF. For the CDR3, the DNA is TGTGCCAGCAGTGAAGGCGGGGTTAAATACGAGCAGTACTTC. J is TRBJ2-7 and V is TRBV2; perhaps TRBD2 as D (6 bases). Between the trimmed V and J ends, which lost 1 base and 4 bases, there was a span of 11 bases. In germline, CDR1 is SNHLY, CDR2 FYNNEI. The CDR3 is made up of 14 amino acids.